Listed here are 8 T cell receptor beta chains from one sample, sequenced in a study of beta chain features in type 1 diabetes. The authors reverse transcribed all of the isolated RNA, so sequencing captured expressed TCRB transcripts. TCRdb keeps only in-frame clones here, not all; method: immunoSEQ multiplex PCR. The sample has almost 350,000 clones, 7.5% to 9% seen once. Material for sequencing was central memory CD4+ T cells from blood. These receptors were obtained from a woman between 18 and 29 years old in good health.

The rearrangement uses TRBV19 and TRBJ1-2, with TRBD1 matching 7 bases. Germline V CDR1 and CDR2: LNHDA, SQIVND (reference sequence). This CDR3 comprises 13 residues. Germline trimming cut 7 bases from V and 3 bases from J; bases unmatched to any gene: 5. The CDR3 region is CASNDREDYGYTF. The CDR3 nucleotides are TGTGCCAGTAACGACAGGGAGGACTATGGCTACACCTTC.

This clone was detected many times. The CDR3 here is CASSFPPLDYGYTF. Written as DNA, the CDR3 is TGTGCCAGCAGCTTTCCTCCGTTGGACTATGGCTACACCTTC. The chain carries TRBV5-6 and TRBJ1-2; D is ambiguous. Trimming took 2 bases from V and 3 from J, leaving 11 bases between them. The germline V gene encodes CDR1 SGHDT and CDR2 YYEEEE. The CDR3 runs 14 residues.

The chain joins TRBV10-1 to TRBJ2-1, with TRBD1 matching 11 bases. The CDR3 is 15 residues long. The V and J ends lost 6 bases and 7 bases, in that order; junction bases with no gene match: 8. Germline CDR1 reads WNHNN; CDR2 reads SYGVQD (reference sequence). The CDR3 sequence: CASSRDRGVRNEQFF. Here the CDR3 DNA reads TGCGCCAGCAGCCGGGACAGGGGGGTAAGGAATGAGCAGTTCTTC.

This clone was observed many times. The genes are TRBV6-5 and TRBJ1-5; D not resolved. Between the trimmed V and J ends, which lost 2 bases and 6 bases, there was a span of 8 bases. Germline V gene sequence: CDR1 MNHEY, CDR2 SVGAGI. This CDR3 region has 13 residues. CDR3 coding DNA: TGTGCCAGCAGTTACAACGTAGGTCAGCCCCAGCATTTT. The encoded protein is CASSYNVGQPQHF.

The CDR3 nucleotides read TGTGCCAGCAGTGAAAGCAGTCAAGAGACCCAGTACTTC. This codes for CASSESSQETQYF. V gene TRBV25-1 combines with J gene TRBJ2-5; D ambiguous. CDR3 size: 13 residues. Trimming removed 2 bases at V and 2 bases at J, with 6 bases between. Germline V lookup: CDR1 MGHDK, CDR2 SYGVNS.

In this sample, this clone turned up a few times. The rearrangement uses TRBV5-8 and TRBJ2-3, with no clear D. CDR1 is SGHTS, CDR2 YDEGEE, per germline. The V end was cut by 4 bases, the J end by 0 bases, with 18 bases between. The CDR3 runs 17 residues. The CDR3 bases are TGTGCCAGCAGCCTATCGTTAGACACGACTAGCACAGATACGCAGTATTTT. Its translation is CASSLSLDTTSTDTQYF. Based on the CDR3 plus reference TRBV5-8 and TRBJ2-3, the full variable domain is EAGVTQSPTHLIKTRGQQATLRCSPISGHTSVYWYQQALGLGLQFLLWYDEGEERNRGNFPPRFSGRQFPNYSSELNVNALELEDSALYLCASSLSLDTTSTDTQYFGPGTRLTVL.

Concerning this clone: Other DNA sequences in this sample translate to the same CDR3. The chain recombines TRBV5-1 with TRBJ2-1, with a possible D match to TRBD2 (6 bases). CDR1 and CDR2 (germline): SGHRS, YFSETQ. CDR3 length equals 15 residues. V lost 0 bases, J lost 2 bases, and 9 bases lay in between. The CDR3 nucleotides read TGCGCCAGCAGCTTGGGGGGCGGGACCTACAATGAGCAGTTCTTC. It codes for CASSLGGGTYNEQFF.

This clone has more than one count but fewer than ten. The chain couples TRBV11-2 to TRBJ2-7; tentatively, D is TRBD2 (6 bases). From germline, CDR1 is SGHAT and CDR2 FQNNGV. The CDR3 is 14 amino acids. The V gene lost 2 bases and the J gene lost 6 bases, with 14 bases spanning the gap. DNA for the CDR3: TGTGCCAGCAGCTTAAGGGACTCCCCCCCCGAGCAGTACTTC. Its protein product is CASSLRDSPPEQYF.